This TCR beta chain appears in the sequencing data of a study of blood T cell repertoires in COVID-19. The overall study: T cells, B-cell-depleted T cells, or PBMCs provided the cDNA or gDNA that served as material.

The CDR3 runs 15 residues. V was trimmed by 1 base and J by 7 bases, leaving 11 bases between them. The germline V gene encodes CDR1 LNHDA and CDR2 SQIVND (reference sequence). It was during active infection that Seattle patients were enrolled and then longitudinally followed. Authors' processing steps: Amplification of reference gene primers provided the estimated nucleated cell counts. Sequenced by immunoSEQ multiplex PCR; TCRdb stores in-frame clones only, minus some. The V and J calls and the clone size are those of that table, but D and trimming were determined from the DNA. The data show about 64,000 clones, approximately 78% seen once.

V is TRBV19 and J is TRBJ1-6, with D perhaps matching TRBD1 (6 bases). The sequencing input was peripheral blood. This TCR derives from a man aged 55 to 70 with COVID-19, enrolled during active disease. This CDR3 is CASSIVGGVNSPLHF. The CDR3 coding sequence is TGTGCCAGTAGTATAGTAGGGGGAGTGAATTCACCCCTCCACTTT.